A selection of T cell receptor beta chains follows, all from one sample in a study of memory CD4+ T cells and cytomegalovirus serostatus. Here immunoSEQ multiplex PCR was the method, and the copy in TCRdb shows in-frame clones only, minus some. The table includes approximately 51,000 clones, roughly 80% detected once. What was sequenced was memory CD4+ T cells from blood. These receptors all stem from an adult in good health and CMV-seropositive. Each CDR3 is given with its conserved first and last residue. The D gene is left open where the match is weak. Some rows have no size entry. The others give once, few or many, or a class for an expanded clone.

v_call	j_call	clone_size	cdr3_length	d_call	cdr3_nt	cdr3_aa
TRBV11-2	TRBJ2-5	few	14	TRBD2	TGTGCCAGCAGCCCGGGACTAGCCCAAGAGACCCAGTACTTC	CASSPGLAQETQYF
TRBV5-1	TRBJ2-2	-	11	-	TGCGCCAGCAGCATAACCCGGGAGCTGTTTTTT	CASSITRELFF
TRBV5-1	TRBJ2-3	-	20	TRBD2	TGCGCCAGCCAGGACTTGGGAACTAGCGGGGGAGAAACTAGCACAGATACGCAGTATTTT	CASQDLGTSGGETSTDTQYF
TRBV10-3	TRBJ1-5	-	18	TRBD1	TGTGCCATCAGTGACTCCGGGACAGGGGAAAATAGCAATCAGCCCCAGCATTTT	CAISDSGTGENSNQPQHF
TRBV11-2	TRBJ2-3	-	14	-	TGTGCCAGCAGCTTAGGTGACTACATAGATACGCAGTATTTT	CASSLGDYIDTQYF
TRBV27	TRBJ1-6	-	17	TRBD1	TGTGCCAGCAGTTTTTTGAGCGGGACAGGGGATTATTCACCCCTCCACTTT	CASSFLSGTGDYSPLHF
TRBV10-3	TRBJ2-1	-	14	-	TGTGCCATCAGTGGCCGGACAGATAACAATGAGCAGTTCTTC	CAISGRTDNNEQFF
TRBV27	TRBJ2-1	-	16	-	TGTGCCAGCAGTTCGAATCCAGGGGAAGGGGTCGATGAGCAGTTCTTC	CASSSNPGEGVDEQFF
TRBV28	TRBJ1-6	-	15	-	TGTGCCAGCAGTTTAGCTGACAGAGATAATTCACCCCTCCACTTT	CASSLADRDNSPLHF
TRBV7-8	TRBJ2-3	few	13	-	TGTGCCAGCAGCTTAGGTGGCGCGGATACGCAGTATTTT	CASSLGGADTQYF
TRBV5-1	TRBJ2-7	-	13	-	TGCGCCAGCAGCATCAGGTGGGGAGGCGAGCAGTACTTC	CASSIRWGGEQYF
TRBV5-1	TRBJ2-3	-	15	TRBD2	TGCGCCAGCAGTACTACTAGCGGGGGGATTGATACGCAGTATTTT	CASSTTSGGIDTQYF
TRBV4-2	TRBJ2-2	-	15	-	TGTGCCAGCAGCCCTCAGCTAGAGGACACCGGGGAGCTGTTTTTT	CASSPQLEDTGELFF
TRBV6-1	TRBJ1-5	-	14	-	TGTGCCAGCAGTGAGACATTTAGCAATCAGCCCCAGCATTTT	CASSETFSNQPQHF
TRBV4-1	TRBJ1-6	few	20	-	TGCGCCAGCAGCCAAGATCAGTCCGGGGATCGAGATCCGTATAATTCACCCCTCCACTTT	CASSQDQSGDRDPYNSPLHF
TRBV6-1	TRBJ1-1	-	20	TRBD1	TGTGCCAGCAGTGAAAGGGGCCCGGGGACAGGGGGCGGAGGGGACACTGAAGCTTTCTTT	CASSERGPGTGGGGDTEAFF
TRBV11-1	TRBJ2-2	few	13	-	TGTGCCAGCAGCTTACGATACACCGGGGAGCTGTTTTTT	CASSLRYTGELFF
TRBV2	TRBJ1-2	-	16	TRBD1	TGTGCCAGCAGTGAGGTCCCGTGGGGACAGTCCTATGGCTACACCTTC	CASSEVPWGQSYGYTF
TRBV9	TRBJ2-3	-	13	-	TGTGCCAGCAGCGTAAATCTGGGAGATACGCAGTATTTT	CASSVNLGDTQYF
TRBV5-4	TRBJ2-3	-	13	-	TGTGCCAGCAGCCCAGGCGACACCCATACGCAGTATTTT	CASSPGDTHTQYF
TRBV7-2	TRBJ2-1	-	11	-	TGTGCCAGCAGCTTAGGGGATGAGCAGTTCTTC	CASSLGDEQFF
TRBV4-2	TRBJ2-1	-	16	TRBD2	TGTGCCAGCAGCCCCACCGAAGCGGGGGACCGCAATGAGCAGTTCTTC	CASSPTEAGDRNEQFF
TRBV11-1	TRBJ2-5	-	13	-	TGTGCCAGCAGCTTTGAAGGGGGGGAGACCCAGTACTTC	CASSFEGGETQYF
TRBV7-2	TRBJ2-7	-	15	-	TGTGCCAGCAGCTTAGCCACAAACCCCGGATGGGAGCAGTACTTC	CASSLATNPGWEQYF
TRBV25-1	TRBJ1-4	-	15	-	TGTGCCAGCAACGAGGCGGGAAATAATAATGAAAAACTGTTTTTT	CASNEAGNNNEKLFF
TRBV19	TRBJ1-4	-	15	-	TGTGCCAGTAGTCCCTTCGTGGAGACTAATGAAAAACTGTTTTTT	CASSPFVETNEKLFF
TRBV9	TRBJ1-1	once	15	TRBD1	TGTGCCAGCAGCGCCGAGGACAGGGAGGGCACTGAAGCTTTCTTT	CASSAEDREGTEAFF
TRBV11-2	TRBJ2-2	once	17	-	TGTGCCAGCACTAACAGGCGGACAGCAGCAGACACCGGGGAGCTGTTTTTT	CASTNRRTAADTGELFF
TRBV9	TRBJ1-2	-	13	TRBD1	TGTGCCAGCAGCGTATCAGGGGGCGGCGGCTACACCTTC	CASSVSGGGGYTF
TRBV5-1	TRBJ2-1	once	15	-	TGCGCCAGCAGCTTGGCACTGGTGGGAAACAATGAGCAGTTCTTC	CASSLALVGNNEQFF
TRBV14	TRBJ2-2	-	13	-	TGTGCCAGCAGCCAACGACTTACCGGGGAGCTGTTTTTT	CASSQRLTGELFF
TRBV10-3	TRBJ1-3	-	16	-	TGTGCCATCAGTGAGTCAAAAGAAATCTCTGGAAACACCATATATTTT	CAISESKEISGNTIYF
TRBV5-1	TRBJ1-2	-	12	TRBD1	TGCGCCAGCAGCTCAGGACAGGAGCGCTACACCTTC	CASSSGQERYTF
TRBV7-2	TRBJ2-5	few	15	TRBD1	TGTGCCAGCAGCCCGCAAGGACAGGGGCGCGAGACCCAGTACTTC	CASSPQGQGRETQYF